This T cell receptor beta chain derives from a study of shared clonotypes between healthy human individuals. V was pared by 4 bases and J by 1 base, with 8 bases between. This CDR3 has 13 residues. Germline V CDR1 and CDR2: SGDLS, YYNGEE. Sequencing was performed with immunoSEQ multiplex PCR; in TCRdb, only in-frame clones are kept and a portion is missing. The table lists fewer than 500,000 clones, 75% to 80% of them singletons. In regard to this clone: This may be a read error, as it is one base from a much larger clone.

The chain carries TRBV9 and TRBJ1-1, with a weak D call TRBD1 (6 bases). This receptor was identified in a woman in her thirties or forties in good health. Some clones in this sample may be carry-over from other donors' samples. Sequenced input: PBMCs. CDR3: CASSLQGNTEAFF. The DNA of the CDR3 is TGTGCCAGCAGCCTACAGGGGAACACTGAAGCTTTCTTT.